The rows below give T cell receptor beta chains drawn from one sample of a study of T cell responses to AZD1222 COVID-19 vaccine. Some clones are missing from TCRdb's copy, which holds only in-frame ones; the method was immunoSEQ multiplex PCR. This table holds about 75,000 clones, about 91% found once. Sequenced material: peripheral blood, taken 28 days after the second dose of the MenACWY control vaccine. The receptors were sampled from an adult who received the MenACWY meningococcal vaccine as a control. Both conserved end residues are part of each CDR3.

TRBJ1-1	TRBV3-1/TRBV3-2	CASRRDSMNTEAFF
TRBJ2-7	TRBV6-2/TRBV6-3	CASSYLSQPSYEQYF
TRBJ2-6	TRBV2	CASNREQGANVLTF
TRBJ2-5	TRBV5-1	CASSFTGHPQETQYF
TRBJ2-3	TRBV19	CASSMGGSSTDTQYF
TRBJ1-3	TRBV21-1	CASRFHGVKHSGNTIYF
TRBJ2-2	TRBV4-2	CASSQGMNTGELFF
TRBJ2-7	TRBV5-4	CASSLGGGASYEQYF
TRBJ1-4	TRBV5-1	CASSIGTGTSTNEKLFF
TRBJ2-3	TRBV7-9	CASSLLAGGTDTQYF
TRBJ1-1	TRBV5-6	CASSLAGQGPFTEAFF
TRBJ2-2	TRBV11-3	CASSPRTGGGTGELFF
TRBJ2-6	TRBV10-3	CAINLSGANVLTF
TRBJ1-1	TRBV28	CASRRQGAPPEAFF
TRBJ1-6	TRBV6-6	CASRQEANSPLHF
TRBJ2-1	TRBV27	CASSKSGGAYNEQFF
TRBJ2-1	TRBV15	CATSSFAANPYNEQFF
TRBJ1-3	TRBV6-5	CASSYGRADSGNTIYF
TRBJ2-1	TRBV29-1	CSVEDRGDGRGEQFF
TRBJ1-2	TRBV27	CASSFSPARVDYGYTF
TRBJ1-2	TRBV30	CAWSIQGINHGYTF
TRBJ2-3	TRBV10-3	CAISEGLAGATDTQYF
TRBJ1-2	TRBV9	CASSVETNYGYTF
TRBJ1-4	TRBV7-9	CASSLAGTVNEKLFF
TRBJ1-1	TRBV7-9	CASTPGPGHTEAFF
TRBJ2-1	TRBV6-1	CASSEGVKVLTRNEQFF
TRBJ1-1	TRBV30	CAWSPQGAEAFF
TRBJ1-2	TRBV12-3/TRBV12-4	CASSRPGEGYTF
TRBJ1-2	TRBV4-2	CASSQRSNDYGYTF
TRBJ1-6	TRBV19	CASSPGDSPLHF
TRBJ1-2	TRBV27	CASRSPSGARGYTF
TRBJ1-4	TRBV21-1	CASSKVGGDKNNEKLFF
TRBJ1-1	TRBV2	CASSGPRTGSGEAFF
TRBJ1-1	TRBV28	CASTVFGGNTEAFF
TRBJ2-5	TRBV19	CASRLRDRDGAQYF
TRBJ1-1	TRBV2	CASSGTGRVDTEAFF